This T cell receptor (beta chain) was profiled in a study of vaccination effects on CD4 cells after COVID-19. Study observations and caveats: Few convalescent patients, and no early post-infection timepoints, were available to the study. Marked clonal contraction of infection- and vaccine-induced clones was seen late after vaccination.

Within the ViraFEST assay, antigen-specific CD4+ T cells underwent expansion with viral peptide pools prior to sequencing. The culture ran for approximately 10 days before CD4+ T cells were isolated. Vaccinees lacked prior SARS-CoV-2 infection and tested negative for nucleocapsid antibodies. Days 3 and 7 were when half the medium was replaced with IL-2 medium. TCRdb's copy holds only in-frame clones and misses some; the assay was immunoSEQ multiplex PCR. In the table there are 27,000 or so clones, roughly 74% of which are singletons. The CDR3 is made up of 13 amino acids. Germline V CDR1 and CDR2: MNHNY, SVGAGI (reference sequence). V gave up 0 bases and J gave up 6 bases, with 8 bases separating them. About this clone: Its specificity is not known.

The chain joins TRBV6-6 to TRBJ1-1; D is perhaps TRBD1 (5 bases). Sequencing used CD4+ T cells from PBMCs cultured with HCoV-NL63 spike peptides, obtained before COVID-19 vaccination. This clonotype was sampled from a human donor who received a COVID-19 vaccine. The CDR3 sequence is CASSYSGGAEAFF. CDR3 DNA sequence: TGTGCCAGCAGTTACTCCGGGGGAGCTGAAGCTTTCTTT.